This TCR beta chain was sequenced for a study of shared clonotypes between healthy human individuals. Study details: Per donor, three plates held CD4 naive cells, three held CD4 memory, two held CD8 naive and one held CD8 memory.

The study ran the assay at deep level. Replicate PCRs from sorted subsets contained roughly 220 ng DNA, which is some 30,000 T cell genomes. Some clones are missing from TCRdb's copy, which holds only in-frame ones; the method was immunoSEQ multiplex PCR. The profile shows about 380,000 clones, 96% of them singletons. This clone was seen once. V was cut by 5 bases and J by 2 bases, with 13 bases left in between. The CDR3 runs to 16 residues. The germline V gene has CDR1 KGHSH and CDR2 LQKENI. This receptor was obtained from a man aged 25 to 45 in good health. Sequences were obtained from memory CD8+ T cells sorted from blood. Sample subset: CD45RO+ cells pooled with CCR7-negative TemRA cells. The V and J genes are TRBV18 and TRBJ2-6; D possibly corresponds to TRBD1 (6 bases). CDR3 in DNA: TGTGCCAGCTCAACACAGGGTCTGGCTGGGGCCAACGTCCTGACTTTC. Translating gives CASSTQGLAGANVLTF.